Following are 16 T cell receptor beta chains from one sample sequenced in a study of early T cells in non-severe SARS-CoV-2 infection. Via MiXCR, TCRdb re-called the 5' RACE reads, giving one row per CDR3 protein. The sample lists some 71,000 distinct CDR3 sequences, about 13% seen once, with roughly 13% in the top ten. Sequencing was done on a sample of whole blood. The receptors stem from an adult who was a healthcare worker with PCR-confirmed SARS-CoV-2 infection or an uninfected control (not recorded which).

This chain uses TRBV18 with TRBJ2-3, with TRBD2 identical over 8 bases. The CDR3 runs 16 residues. Looked up from germline, CDR1 is KGHSH and CDR2 is LQKENI. Trimming took 6 bases from V and 0 from J; bases not matched to a gene: 8. CDR3 protein: CASSSTSGQSTDTQYF. DNA of the CDR3: TGTGCCAGCTCTTCCACTAGCGGTCAAAGCACAGATACGCAGTATTTT.

This chain's CDR3 is CASSEERGSTDTQYF. The CDR3 region has the DNA TGTGCCAGCAGTGAAGAGAGGGGTTCGACAGATACGCAGTATTTT. The chain recombines TRBV2 with TRBJ2-3, with D perhaps matching TRBD1 or TRBD2 (5 bases each). Trimming removed 1 base from V and 3 bases from J, with 11 bases in between. CDR1 is SNHLY, CDR2 FYNNEI, per germline. The CDR3 consists of 15 residues.

This clonotype occurred a few times. V usage is TRBV11-2 and J usage is TRBJ2-7; 7 bases align to TRBD1. The V gene's germline CDR1 is SGHAT and CDR2 FQNNGV. CDR3 length: 15 amino acids. J lost 2 bases, V lost 5 bases, and 9 bases had no gene match. CDR3 sequence reads: CASSPNPGQTYEQYF. The CDR3, as DNA: TGTGCCAGCAGCCCAAACCCGGGACAGACCTACGAGCAGTACTTC.

This clonotype was seen a few times. The chain employs TRBV11-2 and TRBJ2-3; TRBD2 agrees at 10 bases. V gave up 2 bases and J gave up 0 bases; unmatched junction bases: 20. The V gene's germline CDR1 is SGHAT and CDR2 FQNNGV. The CDR3 totals 22 residues. DNA for the CDR3: TGTGCCAGCAGCTTACCCCGCTTGAGTAGCGGGGGGACCCGCAAAAGCACAGATACGCAGTATTTT. Encoded protein: CASSLPRLSSGGTRKSTDTQYF.

In DNA, the CDR3 is TGTGCCATCAGTGGGACTAGCGACCTGCAGTTCTTC. It codes for CAISGTSDLQFF. The V and J genes are TRBV10-3 and TRBJ2-1, with TRBD2 identical over 9 bases. The CDR3 extends over 12 amino acids. Germline V gene sequence: CDR1 ENHRY, CDR2 SYGVKD. Trimming took 4 bases from V and 12 from J; bases not matched to a gene: 4.

In its sample, this clonotype was seen many times. The V and J genes are TRBV6-6 and TRBJ1-4, with TRBD1 matching 8 bases. Germline V gives CDR1 MNHNY, CDR2 SVGAGI (reference sequence). The V gene end was trimmed by 0 bases and the J gene end by 4 bases; junction bases not matched to a gene: 10. The CDR3 contains 18 residues. CDR3 nucleotide sequence: TGTGCCAGCAGTTACTCGAAGGGAGGGGGACAGGTTAATGAAAAACTGTTTTTT. Protein: CASSYSKGGGQVNEKLFF.

This sequence joins TRBV6-1 and TRBJ1-1; D is undetermined. CDR3 length equals 13 residues. Germline V gene lookup returns CDR1 MNHNS and CDR2 SASEGT. V was cut by 4 bases and J by 1 base, with 7 bases left in between. CDR3 protein: CASSGVKNTEAFF. CDR3 in DNA: TGTGCCAGCAGTGGCGTAAAGAACACTGAAGCTTTCTTT.

The chain recombines TRBV6-5 with TRBJ2-3, with 7 bases matching TRBD2. J lost 2 bases, V lost 2 bases, and 4 bases had no gene match. This CDR3 comprises 15 residues. CDR1 and CDR2 (germline): MNHEY, SVGAGI. CDR3 region: CASSYERGLTDTQYF. The CDR3 DNA is TGTGCCAGCAGTTACGAGCGGGGCCTCACAGATACGCAGTATTTT.

This clonotype was observed at least ten times. V and J are TRBV19 and TRBJ2-5; D may be TRBD1 or TRBD2 (5 bases each). Per germline, CDR1 LNHDA and CDR2 SQIVND (reference sequence). This CDR3 has 14 amino acids. V was pared by 7 bases and J by 0 bases, with 12 bases between. This CDR3 reads CASTTGPNQETQYF. The CDR3 bases are TGTGCCAGTACTACGGGACCCAACCAAGAGACCCAGTACTTC.

In this sample, this clonotype turned up a few times. The J gene is TRBJ2-5, the V gene TRBV6-1; D may be TRBD1 or TRBD2 (5 bases each). CDR3 length: 13 amino acids. The V end was cut by 9 bases, the J end by 2 bases, with 13 bases between. The germline V gene encodes CDR1 MNHNS and CDR2 SASEGT. The CDR3 sequence: CASRPGAQETQYF. In nucleotides, the CDR3 is TGTGCCAGTAGACCCGGGGCTCAAGAGACCCAGTACTTC.

V usage is TRBV3-1 and J usage is TRBJ1-1; D uncertain. From germline, CDR1 is LGHDT and CDR2 YNNKEL (reference sequence). This CDR3 is 15 amino acids long. V shed 1 base and J shed 9 bases, with 18 bases lying between them. The DNA for the CDR3 is TGTGCCAGCAGCCAAGTAAGTGCGGGCGTAGGTCAAGCTTTCTTT. Protein: CASSQVSAGVGQAFF.

This chain links TRBV5-6 with TRBJ1-4; D is possibly TRBD1 (6 bases). This CDR3 region has 16 residues. Trimming shortened V by 4 bases and J by 0 bases, and 13 bases separated the two germline ends. CDR1 SGHDT and CDR2 YYEEEE come from the germline V gene. DNA of the CDR3: TGTGCCAGCAGCGTAACAGGGCCGGCAACTAATGAAAAACTGTTTTTT. It encodes CASSVTGPATNEKLFF.

This chain connects TRBV29-1 to TRBJ2-5; no clear D. This CDR3 contains 12 residues. The germline CDR1 and CDR2 sequences are SQVTM and ANQGSEA. V shed 4 bases and J shed 2 bases, with 8 bases lying between them. CDR3 DNA: TGCAGCGTTGGTGGCCCGCAAGAGACCCAGTACTTC. This translates into CSVGGPQETQYF.

V is TRBV20-1 and J is TRBJ1-6; no firm D call. V lost 0 bases, J lost 6 bases, and 18 bases lay in between. The CDR3 spans 17 residues. Looked up from germline, CDR1 is DFQATT and CDR2 is SNEGSKA (reference sequence). The CDR3, as DNA: TGCAGTGCTAGAGATCGAGACTCACCTCTCCTTAATTCACCCCTCCACTTT. Encoded protein: CSARDRDSPLLNSPLHF.

This clonotype was found a few times. The V and J genes are TRBV19 and TRBJ1-2; 8 bases align to TRBD1. This CDR3 contains 14 residues. The junction had 3 bases not matched to a gene; V was cut back by 3 bases and J by 3 bases. Germline V CDR1 and CDR2: LNHDA, SQIVND (reference sequence). Here the CDR3 DNA reads TGTGCCAGTAGTATCGTGGACAGGGACTATGGCTACACCTTC. It yields the protein CASSIVDRDYGYTF.

This clonotype was detected ten times or more. Sequence at one end of the junction differs from germline and may be a read error. This chain joins TRBV20-1 and TRBJ1-3, with D possibly TRBD1 on 5 matching bases. CDR3 size: 14 residues. CDR1 is DFQATT and CDR2 is SNEGSKA in the germline V gene (reference sequence). This CDR3 reads CSARDRVSENTIYF. The CDR3 DNA follows: TGCAGTGCTAGAGACAGGGTTTCTGAAAACACCATATATTTT.